This T cell receptor (beta chain) was identified during a study of T cell responses to AZD1222 COVID-19 vaccine (dated by TCRdb to about 2021). Broadly, across the study: TCR sequencing covered some 250 trial participants: 207 given two doses of AZD1222 and approximately 25 given two doses of MenACWY control vaccine. Trial participants were enrolled by age into 18-55, 56-69 and 70-plus year subgroups, with about 150, 27 and 61 TCR-sequenced participants respectively.

The time point label here, explained by the study, means: about 28 days (+/-7) after the second vaccine dose. The treatment or condition label, as the study defines it: meningococcal conjugate vaccine given as trial control. The vaccinee samples were drawn from two UK trials, COV001 and COV002, one of which was a single-blind randomized controlled phase 2/3 trial testing AZD1222 (ChAdOx1 nCoV-19) in healthy adults. For TCRbeta chain sequencing, PBMC samples from trial participants were taken at day 0 and at day 28 after the second dose. The CDR1 and CDR2 encoded by the germline V gene are MNHEY and SVGAGI. The CDR3 runs 15 residues from the cysteine to the phenylalanine. Just the 45-base CDR3 DNA is kept, in frame starting at base 1. Trimming removed 0 bases from V and 2 bases from J, leaving 11 bases between the germline ends. Note on this clone: Its binding antigen is unknown. Base-call qualities are not available, and no considerably larger clone is one nucleotide away.

General conclusions and limits of the study: Participants were mostly white British and included more females than males, and it was suggested by the authors that clonal diversity may have been underestimated. Vaccine-associated CD4 TCRs spanned the whole spike protein, with dominant responses in regions 160-218 and 743-854. Spike-specific TCR breadth and depth rose significantly after two AZD1222 doses compared with day 0 and with MenACWY recipients. Nearly half of unique spike-specific TCRs reportedly recognized epitopes outside regions mutated in the B.1.351 and B.1.1.7 variants. Conclusions about previously exposed vaccinees are limited, since just six AZD1222 recipients were seropositive for SARS-CoV-2 at baseline. No day 14 peak-response samples were available, so repertoires were characterized only after the peak T cell response. The 56-69-year group was small, and its depth increase did not reach significance, likely because of low power.

The CDR3 regions of human TCRbeta chains were analyzed by immunosequencing. In the original analysis: Repertoire TCRs were matched against a reference library of SARS-CoV-2-specific TCRs generated with the MIRA antigen-specificity platform. Breadth meant the fraction of unique TCRs that were SARS-CoV-2-associated, whereas depth meant the fraction of total T cells that were SARS-CoV-2-associated. Using the MIRA data, each spike-specific TCR was mapped to the spike region that the TCR reacts to and placed in a CD4 or CD8 class. Log10-transformed breadth and depth values were compared by one-way ANOVA with Sidak's multiple comparisons tests. As stored in TCRdb, this immuneACCESS dataset retains in-frame rearrangements with V and J assigned. A fraction of the clones does not appear; measured against another copy, unresolved V genes explain less than half of the discrepancy, and the remainder lacks a known reason. V and J calls and clone size come straight from that table; D and trimming were deduced from the DNA. Recorded for this sample are about 210,000 clones; about 95% of them occurred a single time. The biggest ten clones account for over 1.5% of the sample.

The receptor was isolated from an adult who received the MenACWY meningococcal vaccine as a control. The sample in question was peripheral blood, obtained 28 days after the second dose of the MenACWY control vaccine. The chain couples TRBV6-5 to TRBJ2-7, with a tentative D call of TRBD1 or TRBD2, each matching 6 bases. The CDR3 protein sequence reads: CASSYSARGPYEQYF. The nucleotides are TGTGCCAGCAGTTACTCCGCCCGGGGGCCCTACGAGCAGTACTTC.